This is a list of T cell receptor beta chains from one sample in a study of cytomegalovirus exposure and HLA in healthy donors. The table came from immunoSEQ multiplex PCR; TCRdb's copy has only in-frame clones and leaves some out. Counted here are roughly 67,000 clones, about 91% occurring once; the ten biggest clones make up roughly 3.1%. The specimen sequenced was PBMCs. All receptors come from a man in his late teens or twenties in good health and CMV-seronegative. CDR3s include the opening cysteine and the closing phenylalanine or tryptophan. D genes are given only for firm matches. The listing skips clone size in some rows; elsewhere it reads once, few, many or a size class.

d_gene: -; abundance: -; len: 14; j_gene: TRBJ2-5; v_gene: TRBV5-8; CDR3aa: CASSLEAFYETQYF; CDR3nt: TGTGCCAGCAGCTTGGAAGCCTTTTACGAGACCCAGTACTTC
d_gene: -; abundance: -; len: 15; j_gene: TRBJ1-4; v_gene: TRBV5-1; CDR3aa: CASSPGISANEKLFF; CDR3nt: TGCGCCAGCAGCCCCGGGATTTCTGCTAATGAAAAACTGTTTTTT
d_gene: TRBD2; abundance: -; len: 15; j_gene: TRBJ2-3; v_gene: TRBV6-5; CDR3aa: CASSPGTSGTDTQYF; CDR3nt: TGTGCCAGCAGCCCCGGGACTAGCGGCACAGATACGCAGTATTTT
d_gene: -; abundance: -; len: 12; j_gene: TRBJ2-1; v_gene: TRBV28; CDR3aa: CASIQGYNEQFF; CDR3nt: TGTGCCAGCATACAGGGATACAATGAGCAGTTCTTC
d_gene: TRBD2; abundance: -; len: 15; j_gene: TRBJ2-3; v_gene: TRBV28; CDR3aa: CASTDSGPIGDTQYF; CDR3nt: TGTGCCAGCACGGATAGCGGGCCTATTGGAGATACGCAGTATTTT
d_gene: TRBD2; abundance: once; len: 16; j_gene: TRBJ2-1; v_gene: TRBV11-3; CDR3aa: CASSFGSGSYYNEQFF; CDR3nt: TGTGCCAGCAGCTTTGGTAGCGGGAGTTACTACAATGAGCAGTTCTTC
d_gene: TRBD1; abundance: -; len: 14; j_gene: TRBJ2-7; v_gene: TRBV11-2; CDR3aa: CASSSDRGPFEQYF; CDR3nt: TGTGCCAGCAGCTCGGACAGGGGGCCCTTCGAGCAGTACTTC
d_gene: -; abundance: -; len: 15; j_gene: TRBJ1-3; v_gene: TRBV2; CDR3aa: CASSELAFSGNTIYF; CDR3nt: TGTGCCAGCAGCGAGCTCGCCTTCTCTGGAAACACCATATATTTT
d_gene: -; abundance: -; len: 12; j_gene: TRBJ2-1; v_gene: TRBV2; CDR3aa: CASRGRGNEQFF; CDR3nt: TGTGCCAGCCGAGGCCGGGGCAATGAGCAGTTCTTC
d_gene: TRBD1; abundance: -; len: 15; j_gene: TRBJ2-7; v_gene: TRBV9; CDR3aa: CASSVSEGGAFRQYF; CDR3nt: TGTGCCAGCAGCGTATCGGAAGGGGGCGCTTTCCGGCAGTACTTC
d_gene: TRBD2; abundance: -; len: 15; j_gene: TRBJ2-3; v_gene: TRBV29-1; CDR3aa: CSVNGLAGASDTQYF; CDR3nt: TGCAGCGTTAACGGACTAGCGGGAGCGTCAGATACGCAGTATTTT
d_gene: -; abundance: -; len: 13; j_gene: TRBJ1-4; v_gene: TRBV29-1; CDR3aa: CSVARGAGEKLFF; CDR3nt: TGCAGCGTTGCCCGGGGGGCGGGAGAAAAACTGTTTTTT
d_gene: -; abundance: -; len: 15; j_gene: TRBJ2-1; v_gene: TRBV5-1; CDR3aa: CASSLAGRAATEQFF; CDR3nt: TGCGCCAGCAGCTTGGCCGGGCGGGCGGCCACTGAGCAGTTCTTC
d_gene: -; abundance: -; len: 13; j_gene: TRBJ2-7; v_gene: TRBV5-4; CDR3aa: CASSRGLPDEQYF; CDR3nt: TGTGCCAGCAGCCGGGGACTGCCGGACGAGCAGTACTTC
d_gene: TRBD2; abundance: -; len: 14; j_gene: TRBJ2-4; v_gene: TRBV15; CDR3aa: CATQASLAVNIQYF; CDR3nt: TGTGCCACCCAAGCCTCTCTAGCGGTCAACATTCAGTACTTC
d_gene: -; abundance: -; len: 15; j_gene: TRBJ2-7; v_gene: TRBV6-5; CDR3aa: CASSYSIFSSYEQYF; CDR3nt: TGTGCCAGCAGTTACTCGATTTTCAGCTCCTACGAGCAGTACTTC
d_gene: -; abundance: -; len: 12; j_gene: TRBJ1-5; v_gene: TRBV30; CDR3aa: CAWSVPGQPQHF; CDR3nt: TGTGCCTGGAGTGTACCGGGTCAGCCCCAGCATTTT
d_gene: -; abundance: -; len: 15; j_gene: TRBJ1-1; v_gene: TRBV5-6; CDR3aa: CASSLTQGKIGSAFF; CDR3nt: TGTGCCAGCAGCTTGACCCAGGGTAAAATTGGATCAGCTTTCTTT
d_gene: -; abundance: -; len: 11; j_gene: TRBJ2-5; v_gene: TRBV7-9; CDR3aa: CASSLEQAQYF; CDR3nt: TGTGCCAGCAGCTTAGAACAGGCCCAGTACTTC
d_gene: TRBD2; abundance: -; len: 13; j_gene: TRBJ2-7; v_gene: TRBV27; CDR3aa: CASQGLASYEQYF; CDR3nt: TGTGCCAGCCAGGGACTAGCTTCCTACGAGCAGTACTTC
d_gene: TRBD1; abundance: -; len: 13; j_gene: TRBJ1-1; v_gene: TRBV6-6; CDR3aa: CASSWGDRGDAFF; CDR3nt: TGTGCCAGCAGTTGGGGGGACAGGGGAGATGCTTTCTTT
d_gene: -; abundance: -; len: 14; j_gene: TRBJ2-2; v_gene: TRBV4-3; CDR3aa: CASSQGGVTGELFF; CDR3nt: TGCGCCAGCAGCCAAGGGGGGGTAACCGGGGAGCTGTTTTTT
d_gene: -; abundance: -; len: 18; j_gene: TRBJ2-1; v_gene: TRBV9; CDR3aa: CASGGEPPSRRSYNEQFF; CDR3nt: TGTGCCAGCGGAGGCGAGCCTCCATCCCGGCGGTCCTACAATGAGCAGTTCTTC
d_gene: -; abundance: once; len: 16; j_gene: TRBJ1-1; v_gene: TRBV27; CDR3aa: CASSFKRGGGSTEAFF; CDR3nt: TGTGCCAGCAGTTTCAAAAGGGGCGGGGGTTCCACTGAAGCTTTCTTT
d_gene: TRBD1; abundance: -; len: 15; j_gene: TRBJ2-5; v_gene: TRBV7-9; CDR3aa: CASSLGTGIVETQYF; CDR3nt: TGTGCCAGCAGCTTAGGGACAGGGATTGTAGAGACCCAGTACTTC
d_gene: -; abundance: -; len: 13; j_gene: TRBJ2-1; v_gene: TRBV6-1; CDR3aa: CASSEHPDNEQFF; CDR3nt: TGTGCCAGCAGTGAACATCCGGACAATGAGCAGTTCTTC
d_gene: -; abundance: -; len: 11; j_gene: TRBJ2-3; v_gene: TRBV6-6; CDR3aa: CASSTTDTQYF; CDR3nt: TGTGCCAGCAGTACAACAGATACGCAGTATTTT
d_gene: -; abundance: -; len: 13; j_gene: TRBJ1-5; v_gene: TRBV6-1; CDR3aa: CASSFTGKQPQHF; CDR3nt: TGTGCCAGCAGTTTCACGGGGAAACAGCCCCAGCATTTT
d_gene: -; abundance: -; len: 12; j_gene: TRBJ2-1; v_gene: TRBV7-9; CDR3aa: CATNGRLNEQFF; CDR3nt: TGTGCCACAAATGGTAGATTGAATGAGCAGTTCTTC
d_gene: -; abundance: -; len: 15; j_gene: TRBJ2-7; v_gene: TRBV15; CDR3aa: CATSSSGGPPYEQYF; CDR3nt: TGTGCCACCAGCAGCTCAGGAGGGCCCCCCTACGAGCAGTACTTC
d_gene: TRBD1; abundance: once; len: 15; j_gene: TRBJ2-7; v_gene: TRBV4-3; CDR3aa: CASSQDKQGSYEQYF; CDR3nt: TGCGCCAGCAGCCAAGATAAACAGGGGTCCTACGAGCAGTACTTC
d_gene: TRBD2; abundance: -; len: 15; j_gene: TRBJ2-2; v_gene: TRBV7-9; CDR3aa: CASSTGLASSGELFF; CDR3nt: TGTGCCAGCAGCACGGGACTAGCGAGTTCCGGGGAGCTGTTTTTT
d_gene: TRBD1; abundance: -; len: 14; j_gene: TRBJ1-4; v_gene: TRBV18; CDR3aa: CASSTDREGEKLFF; CDR3nt: TGTGCCAGCTCAACGGACAGGGAGGGCGAAAAACTGTTTTTT
d_gene: -; abundance: -; len: 15; j_gene: TRBJ1-5; v_gene: TRBV7-2; CDR3aa: CASSLGVREGQPQHF; CDR3nt: TGTGCCAGCAGCTTAGGTGTCAGGGAGGGTCAGCCCCAGCATTTT
d_gene: TRBD2; abundance: -; len: 15; j_gene: TRBJ2-5; v_gene: TRBV6-5; CDR3aa: CASSYSLAAQETQYF; CDR3nt: TGTGCCAGCAGTTACTCTCTAGCGGCCCAAGAGACCCAGTACTTC
d_gene: -; abundance: -; len: 12; j_gene: TRBJ2-5; v_gene: TRBV5-5; CDR3aa: CASSFSYETQYF; CDR3nt: TGTGCCAGCAGCTTTTCTTATGAGACCCAGTACTTC
d_gene: TRBD1; abundance: -; len: 14; j_gene: TRBJ1-4; v_gene: TRBV28; CDR3aa: CASSLQGAGEKLFF; CDR3nt: TGTGCCAGCAGTCTCCAGGGGGCTGGGGAAAAACTGTTTTTT
d_gene: TRBD1; abundance: -; len: 15; j_gene: TRBJ1-1; v_gene: TRBV27; CDR3aa: CASDRNRGVWTEAFF; CDR3nt: TGTGCAAGCGATAGGAACAGGGGAGTGTGGACTGAAGCTTTCTTT
d_gene: -; abundance: -; len: 13; j_gene: TRBJ2-7; v_gene: TRBV27; CDR3aa: CASSWGTPYEQYF; CDR3nt: TGTGCCAGCAGTTGGGGGACTCCCTACGAGCAGTACTTC
d_gene: TRBD2; abundance: -; len: 14; j_gene: TRBJ2-7; v_gene: TRBV19; CDR3aa: CASSIAGGPYEQYF; CDR3nt: TGTGCCAGTAGTATAGCGGGAGGGCCCTACGAGCAGTACTTC
d_gene: -; abundance: -; len: 19; j_gene: TRBJ2-2; v_gene: TRBV5-1; CDR3aa: CASSLLAGLSRSFTGELFF; CDR3nt: TGCGCCAGCAGCTTACTGGCGGGGTTGAGCCGTAGTTTCACCGGGGAGCTGTTTTTT
d_gene: -; abundance: once; len: 11; j_gene: TRBJ1-1; v_gene: TRBV20-1; CDR3aa: CSADRNTEAFF; CDR3nt: TGCAGTGCCGACAGGAACACTGAAGCTTTCTTT
d_gene: TRBD1; abundance: -; len: 15; j_gene: TRBJ1-1; v_gene: TRBV28; CDR3aa: CASLSGGQGILRAFF; CDR3nt: TGTGCCAGCTTATCGGGGGGACAGGGAATCCTTCGAGCTTTCTTT
d_gene: TRBD1; abundance: -; len: 16; j_gene: TRBJ2-2; v_gene: TRBV30; CDR3aa: CAWSFLPGQNTGELFF; CDR3nt: TGTGCCTGGAGTTTTCTTCCGGGACAGAATACCGGGGAGCTGTTTTTT
d_gene: -; abundance: once; len: 15; j_gene: TRBJ2-7; v_gene: TRBV21-1; CDR3aa: CASSLAGGQLGEQYF; CDR3nt: TGTGCCAGCAGCCTAGCGGGAGGACAACTGGGAGAGCAGTACTTC
d_gene: -; abundance: -; len: 12; j_gene: TRBJ2-1; v_gene: TRBV6-1; CDR3aa: CASSEQGLEQFF; CDR3nt: TGTGCCAGCAGTGAACAGGGTCTAGAGCAGTTCTTC
d_gene: -; abundance: -; len: 19; j_gene: TRBJ2-2; v_gene: TRBV5-1; CDR3aa: CASSLVGLVESANTGELFF; CDR3nt: TGCGCCAGCAGCTTGGTTGGTCTAGTAGAGTCCGCGAACACCGGGGAGCTGTTTTTT
d_gene: TRBD1; abundance: -; len: 17; j_gene: TRBJ2-7; v_gene: TRBV7-3; CDR3aa: CASSPTRPGQGVNEQYF; CDR3nt: TGTGCCAGCAGCCCAACCAGACCGGGACAGGGAGTGAACGAGCAGTACTTC
d_gene: -; abundance: -; len: 11; j_gene: TRBJ2-3; v_gene: TRBV7-9; CDR3aa: CALTYTDTQYF; CDR3nt: TGTGCCCTTACCTACACAGATACGCAGTATTTT
d_gene: -; abundance: -; len: 13; j_gene: TRBJ2-1; v_gene: TRBV18; CDR3aa: CASSPAPINEQFF; CDR3nt: TGTGCCAGCTCACCGGCCCCAATCAATGAGCAGTTCTTC
d_gene: TRBD2; abundance: once; len: 16; j_gene: TRBJ2-6; v_gene: TRBV11-2; CDR3aa: CASSFGGSSGANVLTF; CDR3nt: TGTGCCAGCAGCTTCGGCGGGAGCTCTGGGGCCAACGTCCTGACTTTC
d_gene: TRBD2; abundance: once; len: 16; j_gene: TRBJ2-3; v_gene: TRBV25-1; CDR3aa: CASSYLAGVGTDTQYF; CDR3nt: TGTGCCAGCAGCTATCTAGCGGGAGTAGGGACAGATACGCAGTATTTT
d_gene: TRBD2; abundance: -; len: 14; j_gene: TRBJ2-7; v_gene: TRBV5-1; CDR3aa: CASTDGGSTYEQYF; CDR3nt: TGCGCCAGCACTGATGGCGGGAGTACCTACGAGCAGTACTTC
d_gene: -; abundance: -; len: 13; j_gene: TRBJ1-1; v_gene: TRBV7-9; CDR3aa: CASKITSDTEAFF; CDR3nt: TGTGCCAGCAAAATCACCTCGGACACTGAAGCTTTCTTT
d_gene: -; abundance: -; len: 12; j_gene: TRBJ1-4; v_gene: TRBV30; CDR3aa: CAWSYLGGKLFF; CDR3nt: TGTGCCTGGAGTTACCTGGGGGGAAAACTGTTTTTT
d_gene: TRBD2; abundance: -; len: 12; j_gene: TRBJ2-3; v_gene: TRBV29-1; CDR3aa: CSERDGRDTQYF; CDR3nt: TGCAGCGAGCGGGACGGGCGGGATACGCAGTATTTT